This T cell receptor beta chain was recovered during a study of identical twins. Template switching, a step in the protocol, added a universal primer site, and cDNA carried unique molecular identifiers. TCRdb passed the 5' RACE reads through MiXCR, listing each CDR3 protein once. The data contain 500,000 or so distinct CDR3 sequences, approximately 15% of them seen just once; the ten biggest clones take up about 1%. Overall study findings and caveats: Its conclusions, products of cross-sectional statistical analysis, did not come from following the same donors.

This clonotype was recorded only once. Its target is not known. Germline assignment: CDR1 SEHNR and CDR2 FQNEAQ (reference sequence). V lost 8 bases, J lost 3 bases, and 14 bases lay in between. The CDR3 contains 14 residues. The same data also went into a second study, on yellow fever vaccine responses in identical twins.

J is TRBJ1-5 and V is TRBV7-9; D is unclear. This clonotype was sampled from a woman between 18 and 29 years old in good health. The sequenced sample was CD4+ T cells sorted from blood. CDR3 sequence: CASCRGNYNQPQHF. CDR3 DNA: TGTGCCAGCTGCCGGGGAAACTACAATCAGCCCCAGCATTTT.